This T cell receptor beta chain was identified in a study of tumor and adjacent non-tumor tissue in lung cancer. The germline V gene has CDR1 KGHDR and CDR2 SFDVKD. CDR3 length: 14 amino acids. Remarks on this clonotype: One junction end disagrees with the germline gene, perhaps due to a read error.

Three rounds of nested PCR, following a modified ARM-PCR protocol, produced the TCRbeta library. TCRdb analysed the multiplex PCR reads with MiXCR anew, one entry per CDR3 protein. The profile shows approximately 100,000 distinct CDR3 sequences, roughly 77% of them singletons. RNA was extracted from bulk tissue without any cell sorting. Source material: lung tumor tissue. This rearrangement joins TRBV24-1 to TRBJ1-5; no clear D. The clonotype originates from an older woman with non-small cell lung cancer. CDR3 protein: CATSDEISNQPQDF. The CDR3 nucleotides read TGTGCCACCAGTGATGAGATTAGCAATCAGCCCCAGGATTTT.